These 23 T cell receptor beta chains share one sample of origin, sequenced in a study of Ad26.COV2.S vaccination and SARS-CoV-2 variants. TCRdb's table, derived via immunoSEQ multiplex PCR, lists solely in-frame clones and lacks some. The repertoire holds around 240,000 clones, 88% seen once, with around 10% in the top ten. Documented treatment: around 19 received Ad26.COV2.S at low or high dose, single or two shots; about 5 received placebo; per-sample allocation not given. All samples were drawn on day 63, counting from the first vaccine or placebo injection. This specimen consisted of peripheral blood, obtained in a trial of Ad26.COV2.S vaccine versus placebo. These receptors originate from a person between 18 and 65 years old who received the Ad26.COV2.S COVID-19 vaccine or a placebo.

CDR3 nucleotide sequence: TGTGCCAGCAGTTTAGCCCGGACTGAAGCTTTCTTT. Translating gives CASSLARTEAFF. The chain is built from TRBV28 and TRBJ1-1; no clear D gene. V lost 2 bases and J lost 5, with 6 bases in between. CDR1 is MDHEN and CDR2 is SYDVKM in the germline V gene. The CDR3 is 12 amino acids.

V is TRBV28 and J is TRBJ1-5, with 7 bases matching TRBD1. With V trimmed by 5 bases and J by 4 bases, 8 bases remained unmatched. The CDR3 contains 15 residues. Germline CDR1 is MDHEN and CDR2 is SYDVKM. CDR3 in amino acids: CASSHLDRRNQPQHF. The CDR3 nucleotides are TGTGCCAGCAGTCACTTGGACAGGAGGAATCAGCCCCAGCATTTT.

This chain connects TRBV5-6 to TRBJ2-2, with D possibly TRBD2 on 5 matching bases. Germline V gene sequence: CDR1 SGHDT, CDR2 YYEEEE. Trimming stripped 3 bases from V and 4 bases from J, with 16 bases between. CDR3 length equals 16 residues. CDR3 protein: CASSSGGGLGTGELFF. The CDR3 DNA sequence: TGTGCCAGCAGCTCAGGAGGAGGACTCGGCACCGGGGAGCTGTTTTTT.

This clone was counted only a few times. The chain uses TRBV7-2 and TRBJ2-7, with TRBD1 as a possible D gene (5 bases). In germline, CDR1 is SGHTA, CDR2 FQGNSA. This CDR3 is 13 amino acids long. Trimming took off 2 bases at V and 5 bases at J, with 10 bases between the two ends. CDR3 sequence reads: CASSLSDSHEQYF. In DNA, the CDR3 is TGTGCCAGCAGCTTATCCGACAGTCACGAGCAGTACTTC.

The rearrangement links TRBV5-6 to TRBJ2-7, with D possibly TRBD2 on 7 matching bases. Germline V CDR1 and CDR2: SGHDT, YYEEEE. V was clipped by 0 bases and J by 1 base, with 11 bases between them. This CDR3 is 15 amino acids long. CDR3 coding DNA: TGTGCCAGCAGCTTGGACCGGGGGGCTTCCTACGAGCAGTACTTC. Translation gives CASSLDRGASYEQYF.

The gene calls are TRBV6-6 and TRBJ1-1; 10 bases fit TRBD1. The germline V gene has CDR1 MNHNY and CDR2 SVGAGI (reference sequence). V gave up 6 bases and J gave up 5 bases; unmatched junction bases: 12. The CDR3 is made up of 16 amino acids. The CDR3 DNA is TGTGCCAGCAGCCCCCGATGGACAGGGGGTAAGACTGAAGCTTTCTTT. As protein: CASSPRWTGGKTEAFF.

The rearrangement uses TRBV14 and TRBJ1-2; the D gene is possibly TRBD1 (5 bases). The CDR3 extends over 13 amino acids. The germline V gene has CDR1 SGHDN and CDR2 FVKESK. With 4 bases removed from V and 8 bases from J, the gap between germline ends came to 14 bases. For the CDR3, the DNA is TGTGCCAGCAGCCTTACGGGGGGTTGGGGCTACACCTTC. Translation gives CASSLTGGWGYTF.

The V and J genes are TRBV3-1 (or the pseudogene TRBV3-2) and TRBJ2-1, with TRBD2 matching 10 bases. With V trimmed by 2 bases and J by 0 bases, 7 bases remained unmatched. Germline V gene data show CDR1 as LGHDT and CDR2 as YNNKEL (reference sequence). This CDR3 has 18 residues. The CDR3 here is CASSQRLAGAYSYNEQFF. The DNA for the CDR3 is TGTGCCAGCAGCCAAAGGCTAGCGGGGGCATACTCCTACAATGAGCAGTTCTTC.

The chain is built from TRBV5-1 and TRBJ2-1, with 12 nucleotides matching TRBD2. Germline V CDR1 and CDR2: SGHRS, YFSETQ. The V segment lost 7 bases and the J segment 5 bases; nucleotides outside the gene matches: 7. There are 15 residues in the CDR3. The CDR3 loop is CASGDGLAGHNEQFF. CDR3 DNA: TGCGCCAGCGGTGACGGACTAGCGGGACACAATGAGCAGTTCTTC.

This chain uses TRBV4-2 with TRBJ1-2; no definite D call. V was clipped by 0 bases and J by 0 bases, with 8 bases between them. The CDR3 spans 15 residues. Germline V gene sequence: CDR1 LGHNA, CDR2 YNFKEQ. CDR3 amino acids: CASSQDRTTNYGYTF. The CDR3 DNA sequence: TGTGCCAGCAGCCAAGATCGGACTACTAACTATGGCTACACCTTC.

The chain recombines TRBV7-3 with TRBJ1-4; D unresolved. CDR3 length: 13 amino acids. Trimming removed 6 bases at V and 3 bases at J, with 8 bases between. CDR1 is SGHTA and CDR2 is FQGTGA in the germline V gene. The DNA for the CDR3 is TGTGCCAGCAGTCTTACAGCTAATGAAAAACTGTTTTTT. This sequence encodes CASSLTANEKLFF. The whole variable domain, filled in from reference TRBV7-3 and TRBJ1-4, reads GAGVSQTPSNKVTEKGKYVELRCDPISGHTALYWYRQSLGQGPEFLIYFQGTGAADDSGLPNDRFFAVRPEGSVSTLKIQRTERGDSAVYLCASSLTANEKLFFGSGTQLSVL.

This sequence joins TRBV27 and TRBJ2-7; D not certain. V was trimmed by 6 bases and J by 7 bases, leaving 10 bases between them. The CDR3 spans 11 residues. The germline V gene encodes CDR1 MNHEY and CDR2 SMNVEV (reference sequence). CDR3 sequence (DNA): TGTGCCAGCAGATCCGCGTGGGAGCAGTACTTC. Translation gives CASRSAWEQYF.

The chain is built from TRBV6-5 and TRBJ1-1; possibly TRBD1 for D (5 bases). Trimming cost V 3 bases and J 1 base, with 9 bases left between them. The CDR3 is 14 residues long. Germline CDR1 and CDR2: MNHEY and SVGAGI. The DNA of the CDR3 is TGTGCCAGCAGTTATAGGACACCGAACACTGAAGCTTTCTTT. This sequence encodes CASSYRTPNTEAFF.

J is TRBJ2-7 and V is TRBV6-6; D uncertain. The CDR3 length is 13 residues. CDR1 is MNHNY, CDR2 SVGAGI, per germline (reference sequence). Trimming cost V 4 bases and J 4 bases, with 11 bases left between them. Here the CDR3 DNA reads TGTGCCAGCAGTTTCGCCCCACGATACGAGCAGTACTTC. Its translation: CASSFAPRYEQYF.

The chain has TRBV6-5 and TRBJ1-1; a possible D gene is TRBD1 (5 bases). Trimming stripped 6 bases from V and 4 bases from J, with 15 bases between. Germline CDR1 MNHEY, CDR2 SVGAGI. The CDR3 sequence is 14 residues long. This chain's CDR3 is CASSPLGGSTEAFF. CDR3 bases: TGTGCCAGCAGCCCCCTGGGGGGGAGCACTGAAGCTTTCTTT.

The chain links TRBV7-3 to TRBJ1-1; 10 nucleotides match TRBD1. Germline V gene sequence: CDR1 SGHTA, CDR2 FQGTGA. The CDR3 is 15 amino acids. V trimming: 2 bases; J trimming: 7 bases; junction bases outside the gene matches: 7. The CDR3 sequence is CASSLGTGVFVEAFF. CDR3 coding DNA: TGTGCCAGCAGCTTAGGGACAGGGGTTTTTGTTGAAGCTTTCTTT.

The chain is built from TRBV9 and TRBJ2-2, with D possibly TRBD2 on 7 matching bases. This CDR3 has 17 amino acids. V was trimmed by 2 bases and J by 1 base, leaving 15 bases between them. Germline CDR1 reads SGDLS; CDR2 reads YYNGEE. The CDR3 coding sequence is TGTGCCAGCAGCGTCCGCAACGGGGGGCGGAACACCGGGGAGCTGTTTTTT. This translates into CASSVRNGGRNTGELFF.

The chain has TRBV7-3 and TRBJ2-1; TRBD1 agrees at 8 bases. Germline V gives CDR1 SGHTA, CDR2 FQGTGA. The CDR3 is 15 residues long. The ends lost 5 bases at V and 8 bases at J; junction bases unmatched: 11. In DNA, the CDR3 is TGTGCCAGCAGCCCGGAGCAGGGGGCGCAGGATGAGCAGTTCTTC. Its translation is CASSPEQGAQDEQFF.

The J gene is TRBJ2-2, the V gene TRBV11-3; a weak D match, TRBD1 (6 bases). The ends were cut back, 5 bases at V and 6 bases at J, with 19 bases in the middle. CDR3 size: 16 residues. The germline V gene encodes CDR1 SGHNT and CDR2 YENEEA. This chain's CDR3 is CASSPWWDGTPGELFF. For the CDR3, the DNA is TGTGCCAGCAGCCCATGGTGGGACGGGACACCCGGGGAGCTGTTTTTT.

CDR3 loop: CACAAGGTDTQYF. CDR3 in DNA: TGTGCCTGTGCAGCCGGGGGCACAGATACGCAGTATTTT. The chain recombines TRBV19 with TRBJ2-3; TRBD2 is a possible D gene (5 bases). V dropped 11 bases and J dropped 1 base, with 13 bases sitting between them. The germline CDR1 and CDR2 sequences are LNHDA and SQIVND (reference sequence). CDR3 length: 13 amino acids.

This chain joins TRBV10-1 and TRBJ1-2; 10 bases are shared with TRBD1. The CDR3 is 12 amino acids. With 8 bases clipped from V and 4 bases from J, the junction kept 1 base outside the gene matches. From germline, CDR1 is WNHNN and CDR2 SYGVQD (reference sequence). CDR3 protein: CASGTGVYGYTF. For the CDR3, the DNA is TGCGCCAGCGGGACAGGGGTCTATGGCTACACCTTC.

The CDR3 loop reads CASSAWGTDNTEAFF. The DNA for the CDR3 is TGTGCCAGCAGCGCGTGGGGGACGGATAACACTGAAGCTTTCTTT. This sequence joins TRBV9 and TRBJ1-1; D is perhaps TRBD1 (5 bases). The CDR3 length is 15 residues. V was clipped by 3 bases and J by 2 bases, with 14 bases between them. The germline V gene has CDR1 SGDLS and CDR2 YYNGEE. The full variable domain, with the rest looked up from reference TRBV9 and TRBJ1-1, is DSGVTQTPKHLITATGQRVTLRCSPRSGDLSVYWYQQSLDQGLQFLIQYYNGEERAKGNILERFSAQQFPDLHSELNLSSLELGDSALYFCASSAWGTDNTEAFFGQGTRLTVV.

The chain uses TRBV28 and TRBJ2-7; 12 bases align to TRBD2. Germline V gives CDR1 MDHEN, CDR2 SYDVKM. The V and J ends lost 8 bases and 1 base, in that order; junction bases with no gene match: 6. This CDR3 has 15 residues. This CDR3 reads CASSATSGGSYEQYF. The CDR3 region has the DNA TGTGCCAGCTCTGCGACTAGCGGGGGATCCTACGAGCAGTACTTC.